This entry lists 21 T cell receptor beta chains sequenced from one sample in a study of blood T cells in healthy people across ages. Next came a second PCR, run for about 6 to 12 cycles, which used a sample-barcoded 5' primer along with a J-beta primer mix. TCRdb re-called the 5' RACE reads with MiXCR, one entry per CDR3 protein. The sample records under 2 million distinct CDR3 sequences, about 31% being singletons. Sequenced sample: blood. These receptors were obtained from a woman aged 25 to 39 in good health.

The chain couples TRBV30 to TRBJ2-2, with 11 nucleotides matching TRBD1. Germline CDR1 reads GTSNPN; CDR2 reads SVGIG (reference sequence). The length of the CDR3 is 17 residues. The J segment lost 4 bases and the V segment lost 0 bases, leaving 7 bases of the junction unmatched. CDR3 in amino acids: CAWSVRGTGGITGELFF. The CDR3 DNA follows: TGTGCCTGGAGTGTACGAGGGACAGGGGGTATCACCGGGGAGCTGTTTTTT.

The chain combines TRBV4-1 with TRBJ2-4, with 9 bases matching TRBD1. The CDR3 sequence is 16 residues long. The V segment lost 0 bases and the J segment 7 bases; nucleotides outside the gene matches: 7. The germline gives CDR1 MGHRA, CDR2 YSYEKL. CDR3 sequence reads: CASSQEGQGGLNIQYF. The CDR3 DNA reads TGCGCCAGCAGCCAAGAGGGACAGGGTGGGTTGAACATTCAGTACTTC.

In this sample, this clonotype turned up a few times. The chain uses TRBV4-1 and TRBJ2-3; D perhaps matches TRBD2 (5 bases). Germline V gives CDR1 MGHRA, CDR2 YSYEKL. The CDR3 loop spans 16 amino acids. The V and J ends lost 1 base and 3 bases respectively, with 14 bases between them. CDR3 nucleotides: TGCGCCAGCAGCCAAGTGACGGGGTTAAGTACAGATACGCAGTATTTT. Translation gives CASSQVTGLSTDTQYF.

The table lists this clonotype with a few counts. This chain links TRBV4-1 with TRBJ1-4, with 7 bases aligning to TRBD1. With V trimmed by 4 bases and J by 8 bases, 10 bases remained unmatched. The CDR3 extends over 15 amino acids. CDR1 is MGHRA and CDR2 is YSYEKL in the germline V gene. The CDR3 is CASSPRLTDREKLFF. In nucleotides, the CDR3 is TGCGCCAGCAGCCCACGACTAACGGACAGGGAAAAACTGTTTTTT.

The chain couples TRBV6-5 to TRBJ2-5; 16 bases map to TRBD2. V was clipped by 4 bases and J by 4 bases; unmatched bases: 9. In germline, CDR1 is MNHEY, CDR2 SVGAGI. This CDR3 contains 18 residues. CDR3 nucleotide sequence: TGTGCCAGCAGTTCCGGGACTAGCGGGGGGGCTAGGGTAGAGACCCAGTACTTC. Protein: CASSSGTSGGARVETQYF.

Points on this clonotype: A much larger clone lies a single base off, so this may be a read error. The chain joins TRBV27 to TRBJ2-1; TRBD2 matches 11 bases. Germline CDR1 MNHEY, CDR2 SMNVEV (reference sequence). The CDR3 has 18 residues. In DNA form, the CDR3 reads TGTGCCAGCAGTTTCAGGGGACTAGCGGCGAGCTCCTACAATGAGCGGTTCTTC. Protein: CASSFRGLAASSYNERFF.

CDR3 bases: TGTGCCTGGGCCATCAGGGGCCCGAACACCGGGGAGCTGTTTTTT. Translation: CAWAIRGPNTGELFF. V gene TRBV30 combines with J gene TRBJ2-2, with D perhaps matching TRBD1 (6 bases). The CDR3 extends over 15 amino acids. Deletions cut 5 bases from V and 0 bases from J, with 13 bases between. Germline V gene sequence: CDR1 GTSNPN, CDR2 SVGIG (reference sequence).

The rearrangement joins TRBV5-5 to TRBJ1-2; unclear D gene. The CDR3 has 13 residues. Per germline, CDR1 SGHKS and CDR2 YYEKEE (reference sequence). The V and J ends lost 4 bases and 8 bases respectively, with 15 bases between them. The CDR3 loop is CASSRRTDGGYTF. As DNA, the CDR3 is TGTGCCAGCAGCAGAAGGACCGACGGAGGCTACACCTTC. Using reference TRBV5-5 and TRBJ1-2 for the parts outside the CDR3, the full variable domain is DAGVTQSPTHLIKTRGQQVTLRCSPISGHKSVSWYQQVLGQGPQFIFQYYEKEERGRGNFPDRFSARQFPNYSSELNVNALLLGDSALYLCASSRRTDGGYTFGSGTRLTVV.

This clonotype appeared a few times. The rearrangement links TRBV20-1 to TRBJ2-5; 12 bases are shared with TRBD1. Germline CDR1 and CDR2: DFQATT and SNEGSKA (reference sequence). After removal of 5 bases from V and 4 bases from J, the junction contained 5 bases not matched to a gene. The CDR3 has 14 residues. The CDR3 DNA reads as TGCAGTGCTTGGGACAGGGGGCTGGCAGAGACCCAGTACTTC. Amino acids: CSAWDRGLAETQYF.

The J gene is TRBJ2-1, the V gene TRBV5-1; D is possibly TRBD2 (5 bases). V was trimmed by 0 bases and J by 6 bases, leaving 16 bases between them. Germline V CDR1 and CDR2: SGHRS, YFSETQ. This CDR3 region has 16 residues. CDR3 sequence: CASSLEVGIRLNEQFF. The CDR3 DNA reads as TGCGCCAGCAGCTTGGAAGTCGGGATTAGGCTCAATGAGCAGTTCTTC. Full variable domain (remainder filled in from reference TRBV5-1 and TRBJ2-1): KAGVTQTPRYLIKTRGQQVTLSCSPISGHRSVSWYQQTPGQGLQFLFEYFSETQRNKGNFPGRFSGRQFSNSRSEMNVSTLELGDSALYLCASSLEVGIRLNEQFFGPGTRLTVL.

This clonotype was detected a few times. The chain has TRBV20-1 and TRBJ2-7; possible D gene TRBD1, 6 bases. Germline-derived CDR1 and CDR2 are DFQATT and SNEGSKA (reference sequence). V gave up 6 bases and J gave up 2 bases, with 14 bases separating them. The CDR3 is 13 amino acids. CDR3 bases: TGCAGTGCGTGGACAGTGGGACCCTACGAGCAGTACTTC. Its protein is CSAWTVGPYEQYF.

The chain employs TRBV28 and TRBJ2-7; D call uncertain. Trimming shortened V by 3 bases and J by 7 bases, and 13 bases separated the two germline ends. The CDR3 is 13 residues long. CDR1 MDHEN and CDR2 SYDVKM come from the germline V gene. The CDR3 DNA reads as TGTGCCAGCAGTTTCCGTCCAGAAGGGGAGCAGTACTTC. Amino acid sequence: CASSFRPEGEQYF.

Details on this clonotype: It may be a read error: a sequence one base away is much more abundant. This chain joins TRBV12-3 or TRBV12-4 and TRBJ1-1; no reliable D call. CDR3 size: 13 residues. The CDR3 nucleotides are TGTGCCAGCAGACCCGGGTCCAACACTAAAGCTTTCTTT. Residues: CASRPGSNTKAFF.

Only a few counts were recorded for this clonotype. This rearrangement joins TRBV5-1 to TRBJ2-1; 7 bases are a match to TRBD2. CDR3 length: 15 amino acids. Germline V CDR1 and CDR2: SGHRS, YFSETQ. V dropped 4 bases and J dropped 2; count of bases not matched to a gene: 6. In DNA, the CDR3 is TGCGCCAGCAGCCCAACTAGCGTTACCTACAATGAGCAGTTCTTC. As protein: CASSPTSVTYNEQFF.

This chain uses TRBV9 with TRBJ2-5; either TRBD1 or TRBD2 may fit D (5 bases each). The DNA matches TRBJ2-7 better at its end, which makes the J call doubtful. Germline CDR1 SGDLS, CDR2 YYNGEE. CDR3 length: 16 amino acids. CDR3: CASSPTGRFGTSEQYF. The CDR3 DNA reads TGTGCCAGCAGCCCCACGGGAAGATTCGGGACCTCCGAGCAGTACTTC.

The sample holds a few counts of this clonotype. J is TRBJ2-5 and V is TRBV7-9; either TRBD1 or TRBD2 may fit D (5 bases each). Trimming removed 4 bases at V and 4 bases at J, with 16 bases between. CDR3 length equals 15 residues. Germline loops: CDR1 SEHNR, CDR2 FQNEAQ (reference sequence). DNA for the CDR3: TGTGCCAGCAGCTCGGTACTAGGGGCGGGAGAGACCCAGTACTTC. It encodes CASSSVLGAGETQYF.

This sequence joins TRBV12-3 or TRBV12-4 and TRBJ1-5; D is perhaps TRBD1 (5 bases). This CDR3 is 14 amino acids long. Trimming shortened V by 4 bases and J by 5 bases, and 12 bases separated the two germline ends. The CDR3 DNA reads TGTGCCAGCAGTTGGGCAGGGAGGGATCAGCCCCAGCATTTT. Protein sequence: CASSWAGRDQPQHF.

The V call is TRBV5-6, the J call TRBJ2-5; D uncertain. Germline values: CDR1 SGHDT, CDR2 YYEEEE. The V end lost 7 bases, the J end lost 4 bases, and 11 bases lay between the germline ends. There are 12 residues in the CDR3. The CDR3: CASCTPGETQYF. The CDR3 nucleotides read TGTGCCAGCTGCACCCCCGGAGAGACCCAGTACTTC.

This clonotype showed up just a few times. This sequence joins TRBV18 and TRBJ1-5; D is ambiguous. The CDR3 runs to 14 residues. Trimming shortened V by 4 bases and J by 5 bases, and 12 bases separated the two germline ends. Germline values: CDR1 KGHSH, CDR2 LQKENI. CDR3 bases: TGTGCCAGCTCACTGGGCCCGGTGGATCAGCCCCAGCATTTT. It yields the protein CASSLGPVDQPQHF.

The sample holds many counts of this clonotype. The rearrangement joins TRBV10-3 to TRBJ2-4, with D maybe TRBD2 (7 bases). V shed 7 bases and J shed 13 bases, with 23 bases lying between them. Germline V CDR1 and CDR2: ENHRY, SYGVKD. This CDR3 has 14 amino acids. The CDR3 loop is CAITGGGSASEQYF. In DNA form, the CDR3 reads TGTGCCATCACTGGCGGGGGCTCCGCCTCTGAGCAGTACTTC.

This chain connects TRBV20-1 to TRBJ2-1, with D possibly being TRBD2 (6 bases). The germline CDR1 and CDR2 sequences are DFQATT and SNEGSKA (reference sequence). Trimming stripped 1 base from V and 0 bases from J, with 10 bases between. CDR3 length: 15 amino acids. The CDR3 spells CSARARDRSYNEQFF. For the CDR3, the DNA is TGCAGTGCTAGAGCGCGGGATCGCTCCTACAATGAGCAGTTCTTC.